These T cell receptor beta chains were read from a single sample in a study of blood T cells in healthy people across ages. TCRdb ran MiXCR on the 5' RACE reads and lists one entry per CDR3 protein. The table shows about 680,000 distinct CDR3 sequences, with more than 40% occurring only once. Sequenced sample: blood. The receptor source for this set is an older woman in good health. CDR3s include the opening cysteine and the closing phenylalanine or tryptophan. The D gene is left open where the match is weak. The size field is filled for only some rows; it gives once, few, many or a size class.

cdr3_length | d_call | j_call | v_call | clone_size | cdr3_aa | cdr3_nt
12 | NA | TRBJ2-1 | TRBV10-3 | NA | CAIREQGNEQFF | TGTGCCATCAGGGAACAGGGAAATGAGCAGTTCTTC
14 | NA | TRBJ2-7 | TRBV5-6 | NA | CASSLTDARAAQYF | TGTGCCAGCAGCTTGACGGATGCACGGGCGGCACAGTACTTC
11 | NA | TRBJ2-1 | TRBV28 | NA | CASILGNEQFF | TGTGCCAGCATCCTGGGCAATGAGCAGTTCTTC
13 | NA | TRBJ1-5 | TRBV6-2/TRBV6-3 | NA | CASSYVGGQPQHF | TGTGCCAGCAGTTATGTCGGTGGGCAGCCCCAGCATTTT
12 | TRBD1 | TRBJ2-7 | TRBV29-1 | NA | CSVGQGGGEQYF | TGCAGCGTTGGACAGGGTGGGGGCGAGCAGTACTTC
19 | NA | TRBJ2-3 | TRBV24-1 | NA | CATSDSAPVRSRSADTQYF | TGTGCCACCAGTGATTCGGCCCCCGTGCGGTCCCGGTCGGCAGATACGCAGTATTTT
15 | NA | TRBJ2-1 | TRBV28 | NA | CASILRLAHGGEQFF | TGTGCCAGCATCCTAAGGTTGGCCCACGGGGGTGAGCAGTTCTTC
16 | TRBD1 | TRBJ1-1 | TRBV5-1 | NA | CASSPDRGVIGTEAFF | TGCGCCAGCAGCCCGGACAGGGGGGTGATAGGGACTGAAGCTTTCTTT
11 | NA | TRBJ1-1 | TRBV10-3 | few | CAISETAEAFF | TGTGCCATCAGTGAGACAGCTGAAGCTTTCTTT
15 | NA | TRBJ2-1 | TRBV11-1 | NA | CASTSGHSSYNEQFF | TGTGCCAGCACCTCGGGACACAGCTCCTACAATGAGCAGTTCTTC
14 | NA | TRBJ2-1 | TRBV9 | NA | CASSVEEVYNEQFF | TGTGCCAGCAGCGTAGAGGAGGTCTACAATGAGCAGTTCTTC
15 | TRBD2 | TRBJ2-7 | TRBV29-1 | NA | CSVDSGTSSYNEQYF | TGCAGCGTCGATAGCGGGACGAGCTCCTACAATGAGCAGTACTTC